The 29 T cell receptor beta chains in this list originate from one sample, sequenced in a study of blood T cell repertoires in COVID-19. Profiling relied on immunoSEQ multiplex PCR, and the TCRdb table lists in-frame clones only, not all of them. The sample includes roughly 52,000 clones, around nine tenths of them seen just once. Sample: peripheral blood. The receptors shown here come from a man aged 55-75 years with active COVID-19.

The chain recombines TRBV25-1 with TRBJ2-3; 7 bases agree with TRBD1. There are 14 residues in the CDR3. Germline V lookup: CDR1 MGHDK, CDR2 SYGVNS. V was pared by 4 bases and J by 9 bases, with 10 bases of the junction left unmatched. The CDR3 DNA reads as TGTGCCAGCAGTGTCGACAGGGTGAGAGGGACGCAGTATTTT. The encoded protein is CASSVDRVRGTQYF.

The sample holds a few counts of this clone. The CDR3 DNA sequence: TGTGCCAGCTCACCGGGACAGGGGGCTCAGAATAGCAATCAGCCCCAGCATTTT. Protein: CASSPGQGAQNSNQPQHF. The rearrangement uses TRBV18 and TRBJ1-5; TRBD1 aligns across 12 bases. CDR1 is KGHSH and CDR2 is LQKENI in the germline V gene. The junction had 6 bases not matched to a gene; V was cut back by 3 bases and J by 0 bases. This CDR3 is built from 18 residues. Using reference TRBV18 and TRBJ1-5 for the parts outside the CDR3, the full variable domain is NAGVMQNPRHLVRRRGQEARLRCSPMKGHSHVYWYRQLPEEGLKFMVYLQKENIIDESGMPKERFSAEFPKEGPSILRIQQVVRGDSAAYFCASSPGQGAQNSNQPQHFGDGTRLSIL.

The chain has TRBV7-3 and TRBJ2-5; D not certain. The CDR3 runs to 14 residues. With 5 bases removed from V and 1 base from J, the gap between germline ends came to 11 bases. Germline values: CDR1 SGHTA, CDR2 FQGTGA. The CDR3 region has the DNA TGTGCCAGCAGCCGACGTGGCGGCCAAGAGACCCAGTACTTC. It specifies CASSRRGGQETQYF.

This rearrangement joins TRBV19 to TRBJ1-1, with TRBD1 matching over 7 bases. The ends lost 5 bases at V and 1 base at J; junction bases unmatched: 7. The CDR3 is made up of 15 amino acids. Germline assignment: CDR1 LNHDA and CDR2 SQIVND (reference sequence). CDR3 sequence (DNA): TGTGCCAGTAGTCAAGGCCGGACAGGGAACACTGAAGCTTTCTTT. As protein: CASSQGRTGNTEAFF.

The gene calls are TRBV19 and TRBJ2-1; tentative D call: TRBD2 (5 bases). Germline CDR1 LNHDA, CDR2 SQIVND (reference sequence). The length of the CDR3 is 16 residues. Trimming removed 5 bases at V and 4 bases at J, with 18 bases between. As DNA, the CDR3 is TGTGCCAGTAGTTACGGTCGAAGCGGCCTATACAATGAGCAGTTCTTC. Translating gives CASSYGRSGLYNEQFF. The whole variable domain, filled in from reference TRBV19 and TRBJ2-1, reads DGGITQSPKYLFRKEGQNVTLSCEQNLNHDAMYWYRQDPGQGLRLIYYSQIVNDFQKGDIAEGYSVSREKKESFPLTVTSAQKNPTAFYLCASSYGRSGLYNEQFFGPGTRLTVL.

The chain carries TRBV28 and TRBJ1-3; maybe TRBD1 (5 bases). Germline V lookup: CDR1 MDHEN, CDR2 SYDVKM. This CDR3 is built from 15 residues. V gave up 6 bases and J gave up 0 bases, with 12 bases separating them. CDR3 sequence: CASRGGRGSGNTIYF. CDR3 coding DNA: TGTGCCAGCAGGGGAGGGAGGGGCTCTGGAAACACCATATATTTT. Together with reference TRBV28 and TRBJ1-3, the CDR3 gives the full variable domain: DVKVTQSSRYLVKRTGEKVFLECVQDMDHENMFWYRQDPGLGLRLIYFSYDVKMKEKGDIPEGYSVSREKKERFSLILESASTNQTSMYLCASRGGRGSGNTIYFGEGSWLTVV.

This clone was seen just once. This chain links TRBV5-1 with TRBJ2-5, with no clear D. Trimming left V 5 bases short and J 3 bases short, with 11 bases between. The CDR3 extends over 13 amino acids. The V gene's germline CDR1 is SGHRS and CDR2 YFSETQ. The CDR3 DNA sequence: TGCGCCAGCAGTTTAACGGCGGAAGAGACCCAGTACTTC. As protein: CASSLTAEETQYF.

This sequence joins TRBV27 and TRBJ2-1; D is possibly TRBD2 (6 bases). This CDR3 spans 16 amino acids. Germline CDR1 MNHEY, CDR2 SMNVEV (reference sequence). Deletions cut 0 bases from V and 3 bases from J, with 12 bases between. The CDR3 sequence is CASSLSRLANYNEQFF. The CDR3 region has the DNA TGTGCCAGCAGTTTATCGAGGCTAGCGAACTACAATGAGCAGTTCTTC.

V and J are TRBV7-3 and TRBJ2-7; tentatively, D is TRBD2 (6 bases). Germline loops: CDR1 SGHTA, CDR2 FQGTGA. There are 15 residues in the CDR3. V shed 4 bases and J shed 3 bases, with 16 bases lying between them. The CDR3 region is CASSYTQGGGYEQYF. CDR3 nucleotide sequence: TGTGCCAGCAGCTATACCCAGGGAGGTGGCTACGAGCAGTACTTC.

This clone was observed a few times. The V and J genes are TRBV4-1 and TRBJ2-1, with D tentatively TRBD2 (6 bases). The CDR3 is 14 amino acids. Germline V gives CDR1 MGHRA, CDR2 YSYEKL. The V end was cut by 2 bases, the J end by 8 bases, with 13 bases between. The CDR3 here is CASSQPRLGDEQFF. CDR3 nucleotide sequence: TGCGCCAGCAGCCAACCCCGACTAGGCGATGAGCAGTTCTTC.

V usage is TRBV28 and J usage is TRBJ1-4; D ambiguous. This CDR3 region has 14 residues. Germline loops: CDR1 MDHEN, CDR2 SYDVKM. V shed 3 bases and J shed 10 bases, with 15 bases lying between them. The CDR3, as DNA: TGTGCCAGCAGTTTCCGGGAAATGGGAGGAAAACTGTTTTTT. It translates to CASSFREMGGKLFF.

This chain connects TRBV7-9 to TRBJ2-1; TRBD2 might be the D (5 bases). Trimming cost V 2 bases and J 8 bases, with 10 bases left between them. Looked up from germline, CDR1 is SEHNR and CDR2 is FQNEAQ (reference sequence). The CDR3 has 13 amino acids. CDR3 bases: TGTGCCAGCAGCTTAAGTCTAGCCGATGAGCAGTTCTTC. Translated, it gives CASSLSLADEQFF.

V usage is TRBV20-1 and J usage is TRBJ1-5; unclear D gene. Per the germline V gene, CDR1 is DFQATT and CDR2 is SNEGSKA (reference sequence). Trimming took off 3 bases at V and 0 bases at J, with 6 bases between the two ends. This CDR3 contains 13 residues. This CDR3 reads CSASTGSNQPQHF. CDR3 nucleotides: TGCAGTGCTAGTACTGGTAGCAATCAGCCCCAGCATTTT.

The chain has TRBV5-3 and TRBJ2-5; D is undetermined. TRBV5-3 is known as an ORF, though its function is uncertain. The CDR3 contains 15 residues. V lost 4 bases and J lost 2, with 15 bases in between. CDR3 sequence reads: CARSLPPLRQETQYF. In DNA form, the CDR3 reads TGTGCCAGAAGCCTCCCCCCACTACGACAAGAGACCCAGTACTTC.

V usage is TRBV6-5 and J usage is TRBJ2-1; no clear D gene. CDR3 length: 13 residues. Trimming left V 0 bases short and J 7 bases short, with 7 bases between. Per the germline V gene, CDR1 is MNHEY and CDR2 is SVGAGI. The CDR3 DNA follows: TGTGCCAGCAGTTACTCGGTCGAGAATGAGCAGTTCTTC. This translates into CASSYSVENEQFF.

The chain joins TRBV6-5 to TRBJ2-3; tentative D call: TRBD1 (7 bases). V dropped 6 bases and J dropped 4 bases, with 17 bases sitting between them. Germline V gene sequence: CDR1 MNHEY, CDR2 SVGAGI. This CDR3 is 15 amino acids long. CDR3: CASSRGRGAADTQYF. In DNA form, the CDR3 reads TGTGCCAGCAGCCGGGGCAGGGGGGCCGCAGATACGCAGTATTTT.

The chain joins TRBV6-5 to TRBJ1-5, with 8 bases aligning to TRBD1. The CDR3 has 15 amino acids. CDR1 is MNHEY, CDR2 SVGAGI, per germline. V was clipped by 6 bases and J by 2 bases; unmatched bases: 6. Here the CDR3 DNA reads TGTGCCAGCAGCCTTGACAGGGGTGGCAATCAGCCCCAGCATTTT. Residues: CASSLDRGGNQPQHF.

CDR3 residues: CASRFGTGLLYGYTF. The CDR3 DNA is TGTGCCAGCAGATTCGGGACAGGGCTACTCTATGGCTACACCTTC. This chain joins TRBV5-4 and TRBJ1-2, with 9 bases aligning to TRBD1. Trimming cost V 5 bases and J 4 bases; bases outside gene matches: 9. The CDR3 contains 15 residues. Germline CDR1 SGHNT, CDR2 YYREEE (reference sequence).

In its sample, this clone was seen many times. The chain links TRBV19 to TRBJ1-4, with 7 nucleotides matching TRBD1. Looked up from germline, CDR1 is LNHDA and CDR2 is SQIVND (reference sequence). J lost 4 bases, V lost 5 bases, and 7 bases had no gene match. The CDR3 contains 15 residues. The chain's CDR3 is CASSSPGQYNEKLFF. For the CDR3, the DNA is TGTGCCAGTAGTTCTCCGGGACAGTATAATGAAAAACTGTTTTTT.

Concerning this clone itself: The germline gene is not matched at one end of the junction; a read error may be the cause. The rearrangement joins TRBV6-6 to TRBJ2-7; weak D call: TRBD1 (6 bases). The CDR3 is made up of 13 amino acids. Looked up from germline, CDR1 is MNHNY and CDR2 is SVGAGI (reference sequence). The CDR3 DNA sequence: TGTGCCAGCAGTTACTACACAGAGCAGGGGCCGGACTTC. Residues: CASSYYTEQGPDF.

This chain connects TRBV27 to TRBJ2-7; D is possibly TRBD1 (5 bases). The CDR3 is 13 residues long. The V end was cut by 7 bases, the J end by 4 bases, with 14 bases between. CDR1 and CDR2 (germline): MNHEY, SMNVEV (reference sequence). The CDR3 spells CASKMGQAYEQYF. CDR3 in DNA: TGTGCCAGCAAGATGGGGCAGGCTTACGAGCAGTACTTC.

This chain joins TRBV3-1 (or the pseudogene TRBV3-2) and TRBJ2-7, with a weak D call TRBD1 (6 bases). Germline values: CDR1 LGHDT, CDR2 YNNKEL (reference sequence). The CDR3 has 15 amino acids. V was trimmed by 1 base and J by 0 bases, leaving 10 bases between them. The CDR3 DNA follows: TGTGCCAGCAGCCAAGGTCCAGGGGCCTCCTACGAGCAGTACTTC. Amino acids: CASSQGPGASYEQYF.

J is TRBJ2-3 and V is TRBV5-1; 10 nucleotides agree with TRBD2. Losses at the gene ends were 9 bases for V and 4 bases for J; bases not matched to a gene: 8. The CDR3 has 14 residues. Germline assignment: CDR1 SGHRS and CDR2 YFSETQ. The CDR3 region is CATQAGGGPDTQYF. CDR3 nucleotides: TGCGCCACCCAAGCGGGAGGGGGCCCAGATACGCAGTATTTT.

The chain combines TRBV27 with TRBJ1-4; TRBD1 matches at 10 bases. Germline lookup yields CDR1 MNHEY and CDR2 SMNVEV (reference sequence). V gave up 4 bases and J gave up 7 bases; unmatched junction bases: 3. This CDR3 comprises 14 residues. The CDR3 loop reads CASSSGQGIEKLFF. For the CDR3, the DNA is TGTGCCAGCAGTTCGGGACAGGGGATTGAAAAACTGTTTTTT. The complete variable domain, with remaining parts taken from reference TRBV27 and TRBJ1-4, reads EAQVTQNPRYLITVTGKKLTVTCSQNMNHEYMSWYRQDPGLGLRQIYYSMNVEVTDKGDVPEGYKVSRKEKRNFPLILESPSPNQTSLYFCASSSGQGIEKLFFGSGTQLSVL.

J is TRBJ1-2 and V is TRBV19, with D tentatively TRBD1 (5 bases). V was cut by 7 bases and J by 4 bases, with 16 bases left in between. Germline lookup yields CDR1 LNHDA and CDR2 SQIVND (reference sequence). This CDR3 is built from 14 residues. The CDR3 sequence is CASIQAGPIYGYTF. CDR3 bases: TGTGCCAGTATCCAGGCAGGGCCTATCTATGGCTACACCTTC.

The chain links TRBV4-1 to TRBJ1-5; D is possibly TRBD1 (5 bases). V lost 1 base and J 4 bases, leaving 11 bases between the germline ends. The CDR3 sequence is 15 residues long. Germline loops: CDR1 MGHRA, CDR2 YSYEKL. The CDR3 coding sequence is TGCGCCAGCAGCCAAGCCCTGACAGCGAATCAGCCCCAGCATTTT. It codes for CASSQALTANQPQHF.

This clone was seen a handful of times. This chain joins TRBV10-2 and TRBJ1-5; 9 nucleotides align to TRBD1. Trimming took 6 bases from V and 0 from J; bases not matched to a gene: 3. Per the germline V gene, CDR1 is WSHSY and CDR2 is SAAADI. The CDR3 consists of 15 residues. The CDR3 is CASRQGATSNQPQHF. Written as DNA, the CDR3 is TGCGCCAGCAGACAGGGGGCGACTAGCAATCAGCCCCAGCATTTT.

This chain links TRBV4-2 with TRBJ1-2; 8 bases align to TRBD1. CDR1 is LGHNA, CDR2 YNFKEQ, per germline. The CDR3 spans 17 residues. J was trimmed by 4 bases and V by 1 base; bases with no gene match: 11. CDR3 protein: CASSQGWGQGASYGYTF. DNA for the CDR3: TGTGCCAGCAGCCAAGGATGGGGGCAGGGGGCCAGCTATGGCTACACCTTC.

This chain's CDR3 is CASSQDVQSKTQYF. In DNA form, the CDR3 reads TGTGCCAGCAGCCAAGATGTCCAGTCAAAGACCCAGTACTTC. The chain combines TRBV3-1 (or the pseudogene TRBV3-2) with TRBJ2-5; D not resolved. There are 14 residues in the CDR3. CDR1 is LGHDT and CDR2 is YNNKEL in the germline V gene (reference sequence). V dropped 0 bases and J dropped 6 bases, with 11 bases sitting between them.